This TCR beta chain was sequenced for a study of T-cell reconstitution after alpha-beta-depleted transplantation in children. Whole-study findings and limits: The origin of high day-60 TCRbeta diversity in some patients lay in surviving recipient T cells and thymic progenitors. After one year, T-cell counts and TCRbeta diversity mostly came from new T cells. The study reportedly traced alpha-beta T cells about two months after transplant to several hundred expanded graft clones.

Molecular barcoding with unique molecular identifiers was used for the TCRbeta library. One entry per CDR3 protein results from TCRdb running MiXCR on the PCR reads. Counted here are 350,000 to 500,000 distinct CDR3 sequences, approximately 42% occurring once; the ten biggest clones make up 27%. This clonotype was seen many times. Its antigen remains unknown. The CDR3 spans 16 residues. Germline lookup yields CDR1 SGHTA and CDR2 FQGNSA. V lost 2 bases and J 3 bases, leaving 17 bases between the germline ends. The rearrangement links TRBV7-2 to TRBJ2-7; no reliable D call. Sequences were derived from PBMCs, sampled before TCRalphabeta/CD19-depleted stem cell transplant. The sequence came from a girl aged 2 to 9 with aplastic anemia, due to receive a stem cell transplant. The CDR3 DNA sequence: TGTGCCAGCAGCTTAACCCGTAATACCTGGAACTACGAGCAGTACTTC. Translated: CASSLTRNTWNYEQYF.